The 19 T cell receptor beta chains below were found in one sample sequenced in a study of OX40 agonist ivuxolimab in advanced cancers. TCRdb's table, derived via immunoSEQ multiplex PCR, lists solely in-frame clones and lacks some. This table has over 50,000 clones, about 88% appearing once. The source was CD4+ or CD8+ T cells sorted from blood, collected in a trial of the OX40 agonist ivuxolimab. The receptors stem from an adult with an advanced solid tumor such as melanoma, head and neck, liver or kidney cancer.

V usage is TRBV19 and J usage is TRBJ2-7; 9 nucleotides align to TRBD2. Trimming took 7 bases from V and 7 from J; bases not matched to a gene: 8. CDR3 length: 13 residues. From germline, CDR1 is LNHDA and CDR2 SQIVND (reference sequence). CDR3 bases: TGTGCCAGTATGCCTAGCGGGGCCCGGGAGCAGTACTTC. It yields the protein CASMPSGAREQYF.

J is TRBJ2-7 and V is TRBV7-9; a possible D gene is TRBD1 (6 bases). CDR3 length: 12 residues. V lost 11 bases to trimming and J lost 1 base, with 12 bases between them. CDR1 is SEHNR, CDR2 FQNEAQ, per germline (reference sequence). In DNA, the CDR3 is TGTGCCGGATCTCAGGGGTCCTACGAGCAGTACTTC. Its translation: CAGSQGSYEQYF.

CDR3 sequence (DNA): TGTGCCAGTCGATGGACAGGGGGCGAAGGCTACACCTTC. Its translation is CASRWTGGEGYTF. This rearrangement joins TRBV19 to TRBJ1-2; 11 nucleotides agree with TRBD1. Looked up from germline, CDR1 is LNHDA and CDR2 is SQIVND (reference sequence). The CDR3 has 13 amino acids. Trimming cost V 8 bases and J 8 bases; bases outside gene matches: 7. Together with reference TRBV19 and TRBJ1-2, the CDR3 gives the full variable domain: DGGITQSPKYLFRKEGQNVTLSCEQNLNHDAMYWYRQDPGQGLRLIYYSQIVNDFQKGDIAEGYSVSREKKESFPLTVTSAQKNPTAFYLCASRWTGGEGYTFGSGTRLTVV.

The rearrangement links TRBV5-6 to TRBJ1-1; 8 nucleotides match TRBD1. J lost 6 bases, V lost 4 bases, and 2 bases had no gene match. Germline V gives CDR1 SGHDT, CDR2 YYEEEE. The CDR3 is 12 amino acids. This chain's CDR3 is CASSGQGSEAFF. The CDR3 nucleotides read TGTGCCAGCAGCGGACAGGGTTCTGAAGCTTTCTTT.

The genes are TRBV4-3 and TRBJ2-1, with D unclear. Per the germline V gene, CDR1 is LGHNA and CDR2 is YSLEER. Trimming cost V 0 bases and J 2 bases, with 8 bases left between them. The CDR3 loop spans 15 amino acids. This CDR3 reads CASSQDQDPYNEQFF. CDR3 DNA: TGCGCCAGCAGCCAAGATCAAGATCCCTACAATGAGCAGTTCTTC.

The chain has TRBV28 and TRBJ2-7; D remains ambiguous. Trimming shortened V by 6 bases and J by 1 base, and 16 bases separated the two germline ends. Germline V lookup: CDR1 MDHEN, CDR2 SYDVKM. The CDR3 totals 15 residues. CDR3 in DNA: TGTGCCAGCAGCCGCGACTCCTCTTTATCCTACGAGCAGTACTTC. It translates to CASSRDSSLSYEQYF.

The gene calls are TRBV6-1 and TRBJ2-1, with 13 positions matching TRBD2. Germline lookup yields CDR1 MNHNS and CDR2 SASEGT. The CDR3 runs 15 residues. V dropped 3 bases and J dropped 5; count of bases not matched to a gene: 1. The CDR3 reads CASSDGTSGDNEQFF. CDR3 DNA sequence: TGTGCCAGCAGTGATGGGACTAGCGGGGACAATGAGCAGTTCTTC.

The rearrangement joins TRBV4-3 to TRBJ2-7, with 7 positions matching TRBD2. CDR3 size: 16 residues. V shed 0 bases and J 3 bases; nucleotides not matched to a gene: 8. Germline V gives CDR1 LGHNA, CDR2 YSLEER. The CDR3 loop reads CASSQDWAGVYYEQYF. As DNA, the CDR3 is TGCGCCAGCAGCCAAGATTGGGCGGGAGTCTACTACGAGCAGTACTTC.

This chain uses TRBV21-1 with TRBJ2-7; the table names TRBD1, a call not compared with the DNA. TRBV21-1 counts as a pseudogene. The CDR3 spans 18 residues. The chain's CDR3 is CASRGVDRTRNSSYEQYF. Here the CDR3 DNA reads TGTGCCAGCCGAGGTGTTGACAGAACTCGTAATAGCTCCTACGAGCAGTACTTC.

This chain links TRBV6-5 with TRBJ2-7; D is perhaps TRBD2 (6 bases). Between the trimmed V and J ends, which lost 5 bases and 5 bases, there was a span of 19 bases. The CDR3 is made up of 15 amino acids. In germline, CDR1 is MNHEY, CDR2 SVGAGI. For the CDR3, the DNA is TGTGCCAGCAGTACCCCTTGGGGGGAAGTCGACGAGCAGTACTTC. Its translation is CASSTPWGEVDEQYF.

V is TRBV27 and J is TRBJ2-6; possibly TRBD1 or TRBD2 for D (5 bases each). Trimming shortened V by 6 bases and J by 4 bases, and 16 bases separated the two germline ends. This CDR3 spans 16 amino acids. Germline V gene lookup returns CDR1 MNHEY and CDR2 SMNVEV (reference sequence). CDR3 nucleotide sequence: TGTGCCAGCAGCTCGATGGTGGGGGACGGGGCCAACGTCCTGACTTTC. Its protein product is CASSSMVGDGANVLTF.

The chain links TRBV13 to TRBJ1-2; D is ambiguous. This CDR3 is built from 18 residues. The germline gives CDR1 PRHDT, CDR2 FYEKMQ (reference sequence). The V end lost 4 bases, the J end lost 2 bases, and 23 bases lay between the germline ends. CDR3 bases: TGTGCCAGCAGCTCACGCCTTAAGCCCCTCGAGGGAAACTATGGCTACACCTTC. This encodes CASSSRLKPLEGNYGYTF.

The chain combines TRBV29-1 with TRBJ2-7, with TRBD2 matching 14 bases. J was trimmed by 4 bases and V by 7 bases; bases with no gene match: 9. CDR3 length: 15 amino acids. CDR1 SQVTM and CDR2 ANQGSEA come from the germline V gene. CDR3 sequence reads: CSAAGTSGSLYEQYF. The CDR3 DNA sequence: TGCAGCGCCGCCGGGACTAGCGGGAGTCTTTACGAGCAGTACTTC.

The chain combines TRBV7-9 with TRBJ1-2, with D perhaps matching TRBD1 (5 bases). The V end lost 3 bases, the J end lost 5 bases, and 10 bases lay between the germline ends. The length of the CDR3 is 13 residues. CDR1 is SEHNR and CDR2 is FQNEAQ in the germline V gene (reference sequence). CDR3 loop: CASSFGTSYGYTF. Written as DNA, the CDR3 is TGTGCCAGCAGCTTCGGGACCTCATATGGCTACACCTTC.

J is TRBJ2-3 and V is TRBV6-6; D unresolved. Germline CDR1 reads MNHNY; CDR2 reads SVGAGI (reference sequence). The germline V and J ends were trimmed by 7 bases and 0 bases, with 14 bases remaining between them. This CDR3 is built from 15 residues. The DNA of the CDR3 is TGTGCCAGCATCCCGACGGATCCTAGCACAGATACGCAGTATTTT. Translation: CASIPTDPSTDTQYF.

This clone was seen only once. The chain employs TRBV18 and TRBJ2-1; D possibly corresponds to TRBD2 (5 bases). Germline CDR1 KGHSH, CDR2 LQKENI. The ends were cut back, 0 bases at V and 4 bases at J, with 16 bases in the middle. CDR3 length: 17 residues. In nucleotides, the CDR3 is TGTGCCAGCTCACCACCTTCGCTGGGGAGCCGGTACAATGAGCAGTTCTTC. It yields the protein CASSPPSLGSRYNEQFF.

This clone was detected once. The rearrangement uses TRBV6-6 and TRBJ1-1, with D possibly TRBD1 on 6 matching bases. V lost 4 bases and J lost 1, with 10 bases in between. Germline CDR1 MNHNY, CDR2 SVGAGI (reference sequence). The CDR3 runs 14 residues. The CDR3 nucleotides read TGTGCCAGCAGTTCCACAGGGAGGAACACTGAAGCTTTCTTT. Translated, it gives CASSSTGRNTEAFF.

The V call is TRBV28, the J call TRBJ1-5; D is undetermined. CDR3 length equals 14 residues. Germline V lookup: CDR1 MDHEN, CDR2 SYDVKM. The V end was cut by 2 bases, the J end by 5 bases, with 10 bases between. This chain's CDR3 is CASSLLGEYQPQHF. The CDR3 DNA reads TGTGCCAGCAGTTTACTGGGTGAATATCAGCCCCAGCATTTT.

This chain uses TRBV6-1 with TRBJ2-6; D uncertain. Germline-derived CDR1 and CDR2 are MNHNS and SASEGT. Trimming removed 8 bases at V and 1 base at J, with 12 bases between. CDR3 length: 15 amino acids. The CDR3 loop reads CASGDGFSGANVLTF. The CDR3 bases are TGTGCCAGCGGCGACGGATTTTCTGGGGCCAACGTCCTGACTTTC.